Included here is one T cell receptor (beta chain) sequence, with context. Time point given: peripheral blood 6 weeks after treatment start. Each patient presented with locally advanced or metastatic urothelial carcinoma. The data originate from a study of PD-L1 blockade in urothelial cancer. On the study more broadly: In terms of prior chemotherapy, patients had received 0 to 3 regimens. Blood analysis took place 3 weeks (second dose) and 6 weeks after treatment start.

Generated by immunoSEQ multiplex PCR, the TCRdb table keeps only in-frame clones and is missing some. The table lists some 110,000 clones, approximately 90% of them singletons. The sequence was obtained from a man aged 60-69 years with urothelial cancer. The specimen comprised PBMCs, sampled around atezolizumab (anti-PD-L1) treatment.

CDR3 nucleotide sequence: TGTGCCAGCAGTGTGACAACAGATACGCAGTATTTT. Its translation: CASSVTTDTQYF. The J gene is TRBJ2-3, the V gene TRBV28; D remains unclear. V was trimmed by 5 bases and J by 3 bases, leaving 6 bases between them. Germline V gives CDR1 MDHEN, CDR2 SYDVKM. The CDR3 runs to 12 residues.